The clone carrying this T cell receptor beta chain was picked up many times. Its antigen is unknown. The data originate from a study of T cells in Graves' hyperthyroidism and ophthalmopathy. Template material for amplifying TCR beta CDR3 regions consisted of RNA transcripts. A set of HTBI primers served as the primers for a first-round RT-PCR of the TCR CDR3. TCRdb re-analysed the multiplex PCR reads in MiXCR, keeping a single row per CDR3 protein. The sample yields about 500,000 distinct CDR3 sequences, about 16% seen once. Study-wide findings and caveats: In simple terms, a model built on 13 V-J features told ophthalmopathy apart from stable hyperthyroidism.

The CDR3 is made up of 16 amino acids. Germline values: CDR1 SNHLY, CDR2 FYNNEI. V shed 1 base and J 6 bases; nucleotides not matched to a gene: 7. The chain combines TRBV2 with TRBJ2-7, with TRBD1 matching over 12 bases. The sequence was obtained from a woman between 25 and 40 years old with Graves' ophthalmopathy. The sequenced material came from blood. The CDR3 is CASSEETGTGGFEQYF. DNA of the CDR3: TGTGCCAGCAGTGAAGAAACCGGGACAGGGGGCTTCGAGCAGTACTTC.